This TCR beta chain was documented in a study of vaccination effects on CD4 cells after COVID-19. Study-level points and caveats: Late after vaccination, infection- and vaccine-induced clones showed marked clonal contraction.

Antigen-specific CD4+ T cells expanded by the ViraFEST assay with viral peptide pools were then sequenced. After less than twelve days in culture, the CD4+ T cells were isolated. Participants were vaccinated with two doses of either the BNT162b2 or mRNA-1273 vaccine. Wells each received 1.5 million to 2.5 million PBMC, cultured with 10 IU/ml IL-2 and roughly 9.3 ug/ml peptides. Note on this clone: Its cognate antigen is unknown.

CDR1 is SGHDT and CDR2 is YYEEEE in the germline V gene. CDR3 size: 14 residues. The V segment lost 2 bases and the J segment 5 bases; nucleotides outside the gene matches: 4. The assay was immunoSEQ multiplex PCR, and TCRdb's table has in-frame clones only and misses some. The sample records 25,000 to 30,000 clones, approximately 71% being singletons. The material was CD4+ T cells from PBMCs cultured with HCoV-NL63 spike peptides, obtained after COVID-19 vaccination. This chain uses TRBV5-6 with TRBJ1-1; the match to TRBD1 covers 9 bases. This TCR came from a human donor who received a COVID-19 vaccine. CDR3 in DNA: TGTGCCAGCAGCTTTGGGACAGGGAGAACTGAAGCTTTCTTT. Amino acid sequence: CASSFGTGRTEAFF.